These 5 T cell receptor beta chains were sequenced from one sample in a study of CD8+CD57+ T cells in acquired aplastic anemia. The study profiled TCR beta VDJ and CDR3 using genomic DNA as template. TCRdb processed the reads anew with MiXCR; each CDR3 protein has one entry. The sample yields roughly 300,000 distinct CDR3 sequences, 55% to 65% seen once. Sequenced material: sorted CD4+, CD8+, or CD8+CD57+ T cells (not recorded which) from PBMCs. These receptors were taken from a human donor with severe aplastic anemia or a healthy control (not recorded which).

The rearrangement joins TRBV24-1 to TRBJ2-6, with a weak D call TRBD2 (5 bases). V lost 2 bases, J lost 3 bases, and 10 bases lay in between. Germline values: CDR1 KGHDR, CDR2 SFDVKD. The CDR3 is made up of 16 amino acids. The CDR3 here is CATSDYRGVGANVLTF. CDR3 nucleotide sequence: TGTGCCACCAGTGATTATCGGGGAGTTGGGGCCAACGTCCTGACTTTC.

V is TRBV7-3 and J is TRBJ1-5, with D perhaps TRBD1 (5 bases). Matching the DNA end better, TRBJ1-3 makes the J call doubtful. Germline V CDR1 and CDR2: SGHTA, FQGTGA. There are 15 residues in the CDR3. CDR3 DNA: TGTGCCAGCAGCTTAAACGACAGTCCCGGAAACACCATATATTTT. Protein: CASSLNDSPGNTIYF.

The genes are TRBV9 and TRBJ2-3; D is unresolved. Germline CDR1 SGDLS, CDR2 YYNGEE. V shed 6 bases and J shed 3 bases, with 5 bases lying between them. CDR3 length: 11 amino acids. CDR3 nucleotides: TGTGCCAGCAACTGGACAGATACGCAGTATTTT. Translation: CASNWTDTQYF.

This clonotype was seen just once. The rearrangement uses TRBV7-6 and TRBJ1-5; D ambiguous. The length of the CDR3 is 15 residues. V dropped 4 bases and J dropped 9 bases, with 19 bases sitting between them. The germline gives CDR1 SGHVS, CDR2 FNYEAQ. DNA of the CDR3: TGTGCCAGCAGCTCAGGACCCGGACTCGGCGGGCCCCAGCATTTT. This gives the protein CASSSGPGLGGPQHF.

This chain links TRBV12-3 or TRBV12-4 with TRBJ2-1, with D hard to call. Trimming took off 5 bases at V and 6 bases at J, with 5 bases between the two ends. The CDR3 loop spans 11 amino acids. CDR3 bases: TGTGCCAGCAGTACTGCCAATGAGCAGTTCTTC. Its protein product is CASSTANEQFF.